The rows below give T cell receptor beta chains drawn from one sample of a study of blood T cell repertoires in COVID-19. Using immunoSEQ multiplex PCR, the repertoire was profiled, and TCRdb retains in-frame clones only, with some absent. The sample has 87,000 or so clones, 87% seen once. Source material: peripheral blood. Every receptor here comes from a woman aged 50 to 60 with active or convalescent COVID-19. Each CDR3 is given with its conserved first and last residue. Fields, in order: V gene, CDR3 length, clone size, CDR3 protein. Size is omitted from some rows. Given values are once, few, many or a class for expanded clones.

V gene: TRBV30
CDR3 length: 12
clone size: .
CDR3 protein: CAWSVHGGTQYF

V gene: TRBV27
CDR3 length: 15
clone size: once
CDR3 protein: CASSSSGQTYNEQFF

V gene: TRBV7-6
CDR3 length: 16
clone size: .
CDR3 protein: CASSQGTGGDEYGYTF

V gene: TRBV5-4
CDR3 length: 13
clone size: .
CDR3 protein: CASSTDRGTEAFF

V gene: TRBV13
CDR3 length: 13
clone size: once
CDR3 protein: CASSLRGDQPQHF

V gene: TRBV7-9
CDR3 length: 12
clone size: .
CDR3 protein: CASSPAGNTIYF

V gene: TRBV21-1
CDR3 length: 14
clone size: .
CDR3 protein: CASPPSGKRTEAFF

V gene: TRBV6-2/TRBV6-3
CDR3 length: 14
clone size: .
CDR3 protein: CASSYSGRSYEQYF

V gene: TRBV7-9
CDR3 length: 17
clone size: .
CDR3 protein: CASSFLFEGATNEKLFF

V gene: TRBV27
CDR3 length: 13
clone size: .
CDR3 protein: CASSWDSPYEQYF

V gene: TRBV28
CDR3 length: 12
clone size: .
CDR3 protein: CASRSGGRGYTF

V gene: TRBV4-1
CDR3 length: 14
clone size: once
CDR3 protein: CASSPTAGNTEAFF

V gene: TRBV11-1
CDR3 length: 14
clone size: .
CDR3 protein: CASSYRQVSYEQYF

V gene: TRBV2
CDR3 length: 12
clone size: .
CDR3 protein: CASGGTAYEQYF

V gene: TRBV10-3
CDR3 length: 15
clone size: .
CDR3 protein: CAIRTGQGITDTQYF

V gene: TRBV6-5
CDR3 length: 15
clone size: .
CDR3 protein: CASVAAAASSYGYTF

V gene: TRBV29-1
CDR3 length: 15
clone size: .
CDR3 protein: CSVAGGARRDYGYTF

V gene: TRBV4-3
CDR3 length: 16
clone size: .
CDR3 protein: CASSPDRVGTKNIQYF

V gene: TRBV7-8
CDR3 length: 17
clone size: .
CDR3 protein: CASSLGFRSGSYNEQFF

V gene: TRBV18
CDR3 length: 14
clone size: once
CDR3 protein: CASSAGQGRGEAFF

V gene: TRBV7-2
CDR3 length: 17
clone size: once
CDR3 protein: CASSLQGPGLAGDTQYF

V gene: TRBV7-8
CDR3 length: 13
clone size: .
CDR3 protein: CASSSVRDTEAFF

V gene: TRBV7-2
CDR3 length: 15
clone size: .
CDR3 protein: CASSPPGQANTEAFF

V gene: TRBV19
CDR3 length: 16
clone size: .
CDR3 protein: CASMDIRHSGANVLTF

V gene: TRBV2
CDR3 length: 16
clone size: .
CDR3 protein: CASSEQGQRNTGELFF

V gene: TRBV18
CDR3 length: 15
clone size: .
CDR3 protein: CASSPNPLTGNEQYF

V gene: TRBV6-5
CDR3 length: 11
clone size: .
CDR3 protein: CASNLSPQAFF

V gene: TRBV7-2
CDR3 length: 18
clone size: .
CDR3 protein: CASSLAVNARGRGNEQFF

V gene: TRBV20-1
CDR3 length: 13
clone size: .
CDR3 protein: CSASGQGRTEAFF

V gene: TRBV6-2/TRBV6-3
CDR3 length: 15
clone size: once
CDR3 protein: CASRPHLQGVDGYTF

V gene: TRBV29-1
CDR3 length: 16
clone size: .
CDR3 protein: CSVEPTGRFRYTEAFF

V gene: TRBV6-1
CDR3 length: 16
clone size: .
CDR3 protein: CASSAIAGGSYNEQFF

V gene: TRBV7-2
CDR3 length: 14
clone size: .
CDR3 protein: CASSLGGYGGELFF

V gene: TRBV27
CDR3 length: 13
clone size: once
CDR3 protein: CASSFIPLQPQHF

V gene: TRBV7-9
CDR3 length: 15
clone size: .
CDR3 protein: CASTPSGGVLDEQFF

V gene: TRBV7-9
CDR3 length: 14
clone size: .
CDR3 protein: CASSTTGGVTEAFF

V gene: TRBV3-1/TRBV3-2
CDR3 length: 16
clone size: .
CDR3 protein: CASSQRGSPRNSPLHF